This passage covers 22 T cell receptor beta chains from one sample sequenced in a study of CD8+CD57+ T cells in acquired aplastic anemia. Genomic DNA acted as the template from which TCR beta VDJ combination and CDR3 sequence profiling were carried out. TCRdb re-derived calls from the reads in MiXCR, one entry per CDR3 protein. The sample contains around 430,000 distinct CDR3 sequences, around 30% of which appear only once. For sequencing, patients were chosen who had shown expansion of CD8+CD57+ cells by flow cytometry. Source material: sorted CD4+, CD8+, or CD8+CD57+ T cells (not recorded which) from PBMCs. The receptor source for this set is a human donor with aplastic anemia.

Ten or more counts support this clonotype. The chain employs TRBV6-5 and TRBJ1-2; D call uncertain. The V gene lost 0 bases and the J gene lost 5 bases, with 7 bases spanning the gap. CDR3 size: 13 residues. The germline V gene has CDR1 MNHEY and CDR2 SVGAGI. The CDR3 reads CASSYSDGYGYTF. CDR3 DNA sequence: TGTGCCAGCAGTTACTCCGACGGTTATGGCTACACCTTC.

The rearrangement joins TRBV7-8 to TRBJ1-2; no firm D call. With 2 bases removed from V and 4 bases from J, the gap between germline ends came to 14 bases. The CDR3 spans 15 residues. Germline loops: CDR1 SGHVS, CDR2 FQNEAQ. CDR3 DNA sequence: TGTGCCAGCAGCTTAACGCAGGAGTCATTCTATGGCTACACCTTC. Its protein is CASSLTQESFYGYTF.

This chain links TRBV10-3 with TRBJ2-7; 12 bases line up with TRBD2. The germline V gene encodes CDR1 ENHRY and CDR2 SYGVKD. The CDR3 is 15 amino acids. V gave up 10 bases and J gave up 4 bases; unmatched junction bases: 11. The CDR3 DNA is TGTGCCAGCACCAAAGGGACTAGCGGGCTATACGAGCAGTACTTC. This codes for CASTKGTSGLYEQYF.

In DNA, the CDR3 is TGTGCCTGGAAGGGGGGGACTGAAGCTTTCTTT. Its translation is CAWKGGTEAFF. V is TRBV30 and J is TRBJ1-1; tentative D call: TRBD1 (6 bases). CDR3 size: 11 residues. V lost 4 bases, J lost 5 bases, and 8 bases lay in between. Per germline, CDR1 GTSNPN and CDR2 SVGIG (reference sequence). The full variable domain, its missing parts supplied by reference TRBV30 and TRBJ1-1, is SQTIHQWPATLVQPVGSPLSLECTVEGTSNPNLYWYRQAAGRGLQLLFYSVGIGQISSEVPQNLSASRPQDRQFILSSKKLLLSDSGFYLCAWKGGTEAFFGQGTRLTVV.

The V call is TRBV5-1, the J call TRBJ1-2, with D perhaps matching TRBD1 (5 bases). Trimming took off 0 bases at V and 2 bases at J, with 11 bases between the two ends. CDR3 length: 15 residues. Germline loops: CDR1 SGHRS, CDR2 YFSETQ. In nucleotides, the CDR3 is TGCGCCAGCAGCTTGGCCGCTTCAGGGAACTATGGCTACACCTTC. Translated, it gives CASSLAASGNYGYTF.

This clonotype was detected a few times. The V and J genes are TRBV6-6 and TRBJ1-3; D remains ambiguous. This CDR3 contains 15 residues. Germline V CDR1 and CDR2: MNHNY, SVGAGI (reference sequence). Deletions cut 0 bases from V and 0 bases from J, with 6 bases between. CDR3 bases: TGTGCCAGCAGTTACTCATTGGACTCTGGAAACACCATATATTTT. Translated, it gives CASSYSLDSGNTIYF.

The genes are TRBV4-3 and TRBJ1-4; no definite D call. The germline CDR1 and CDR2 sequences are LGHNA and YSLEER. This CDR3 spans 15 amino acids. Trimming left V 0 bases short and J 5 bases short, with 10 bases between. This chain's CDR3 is CASSQDAGLNEKLFF. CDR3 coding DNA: TGCGCCAGCAGCCAAGATGCAGGCCTGAATGAAAAACTGTTTTTT.

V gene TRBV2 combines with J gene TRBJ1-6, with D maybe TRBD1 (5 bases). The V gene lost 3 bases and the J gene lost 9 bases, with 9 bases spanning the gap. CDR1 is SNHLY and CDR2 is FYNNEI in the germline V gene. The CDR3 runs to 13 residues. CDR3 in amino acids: CASSDPGLSPLHF. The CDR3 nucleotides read TGTGCCAGCAGTGATCCAGGGCTTTCACCCCTCCACTTT.

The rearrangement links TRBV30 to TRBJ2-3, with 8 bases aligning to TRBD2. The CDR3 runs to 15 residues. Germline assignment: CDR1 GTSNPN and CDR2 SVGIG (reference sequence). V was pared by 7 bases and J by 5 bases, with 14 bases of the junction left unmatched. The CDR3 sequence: CAFTGGARRGDTQYF. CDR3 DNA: TGTGCCTTTACCGGGGGGGCTCGAAGGGGAGATACGCAGTATTTT. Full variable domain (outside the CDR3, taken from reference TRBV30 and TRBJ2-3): SQTIHQWPATLVQPVGSPLSLECTVEGTSNPNLYWYRQAAGRGLQLLFYSVGIGQISSEVPQNLSASRPQDRQFILSSKKLLLSDSGFYLCAFTGGARRGDTQYFGPGTRLTVL.

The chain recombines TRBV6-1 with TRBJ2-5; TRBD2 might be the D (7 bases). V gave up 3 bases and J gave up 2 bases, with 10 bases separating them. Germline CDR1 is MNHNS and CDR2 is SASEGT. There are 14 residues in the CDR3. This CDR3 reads CASSDRGGQETQYF. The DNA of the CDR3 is TGTGCCAGCAGTGATAGGGGGGGGCAAGAGACCCAGTACTTC.

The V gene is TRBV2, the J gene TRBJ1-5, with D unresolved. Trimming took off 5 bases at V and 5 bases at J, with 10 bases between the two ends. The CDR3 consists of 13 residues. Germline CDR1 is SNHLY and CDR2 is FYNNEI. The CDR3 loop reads CASSYGSHQPQHF. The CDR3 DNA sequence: TGTGCCAGCAGTTACGGCAGTCATCAGCCCCAGCATTTT.

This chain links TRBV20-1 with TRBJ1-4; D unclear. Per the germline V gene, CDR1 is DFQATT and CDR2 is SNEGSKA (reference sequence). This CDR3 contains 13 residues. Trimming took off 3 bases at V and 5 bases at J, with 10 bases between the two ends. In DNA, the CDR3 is TGCAGTGCTAGCTCCGGGAACAATGAAAAACTGTTTTTT. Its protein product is CSASSGNNEKLFF.

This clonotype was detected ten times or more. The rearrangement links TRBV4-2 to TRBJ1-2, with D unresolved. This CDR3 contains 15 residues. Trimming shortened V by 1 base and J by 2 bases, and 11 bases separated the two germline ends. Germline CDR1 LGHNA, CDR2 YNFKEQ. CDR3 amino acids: CASSQGPASNYGYTF. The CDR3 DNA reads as TGTGCCAGCAGCCAAGGCCCAGCAAGCAACTATGGCTACACCTTC.

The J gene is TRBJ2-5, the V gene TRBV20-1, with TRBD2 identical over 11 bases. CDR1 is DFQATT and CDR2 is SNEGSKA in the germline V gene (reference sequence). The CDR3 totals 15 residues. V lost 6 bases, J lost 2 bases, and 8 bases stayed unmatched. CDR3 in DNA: TGCAGTGCCATCAGACTAGCGGGGTCACAAGAGACCCAGTACTTC. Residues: CSAIRLAGSQETQYF.

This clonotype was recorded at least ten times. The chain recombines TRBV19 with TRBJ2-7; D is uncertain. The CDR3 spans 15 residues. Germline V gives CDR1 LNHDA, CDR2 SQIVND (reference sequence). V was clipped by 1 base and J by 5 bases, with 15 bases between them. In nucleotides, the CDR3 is TGTGCCAGTAGTATAGGGAACCTCCCCTTCGACGAGCAGTACTTC. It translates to CASSIGNLPFDEQYF.

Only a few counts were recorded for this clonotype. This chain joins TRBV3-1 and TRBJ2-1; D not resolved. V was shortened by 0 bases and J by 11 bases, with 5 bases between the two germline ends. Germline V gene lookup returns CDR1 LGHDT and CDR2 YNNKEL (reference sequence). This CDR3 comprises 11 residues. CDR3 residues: CASSQEYQQFF. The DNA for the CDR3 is TGTGCCAGCAGCCAAGAGTACCAGCAGTTCTTC.

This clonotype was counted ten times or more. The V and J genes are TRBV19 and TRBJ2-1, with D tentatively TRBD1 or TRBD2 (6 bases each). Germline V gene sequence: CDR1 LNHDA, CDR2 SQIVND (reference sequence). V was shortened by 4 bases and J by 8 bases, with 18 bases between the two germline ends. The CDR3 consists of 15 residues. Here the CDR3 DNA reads TGTGCCAGTAGTACCCCGGGGGCCACGGGGGATGAGCAGTTCTTC. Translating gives CASSTPGATGDEQFF.

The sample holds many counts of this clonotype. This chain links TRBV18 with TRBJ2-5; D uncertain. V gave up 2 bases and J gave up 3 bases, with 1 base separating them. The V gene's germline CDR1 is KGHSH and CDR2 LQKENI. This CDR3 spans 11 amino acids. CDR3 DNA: TGTGCCAGCTCACCAAAAGAGACCCAGTACTTC. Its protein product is CASSPKETQYF. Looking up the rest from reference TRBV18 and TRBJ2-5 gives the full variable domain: NAGVMQNPRHLVRRRGQEARLRCSPMKGHSHVYWYRQLPEEGLKFMVYLQKENIIDESGMPKERFSAEFPKEGPSILRIQQVVRGDSAAYFCASSPKETQYFGPGTRLLVL.

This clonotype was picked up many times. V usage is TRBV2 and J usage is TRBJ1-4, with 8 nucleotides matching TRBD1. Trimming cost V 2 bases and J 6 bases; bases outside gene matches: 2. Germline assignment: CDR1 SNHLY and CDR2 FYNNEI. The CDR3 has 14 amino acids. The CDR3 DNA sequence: TGTGCCAGCAGTGAACAGGGGGCTTATGAAAAACTGTTTTTT. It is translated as CASSEQGAYEKLFF.

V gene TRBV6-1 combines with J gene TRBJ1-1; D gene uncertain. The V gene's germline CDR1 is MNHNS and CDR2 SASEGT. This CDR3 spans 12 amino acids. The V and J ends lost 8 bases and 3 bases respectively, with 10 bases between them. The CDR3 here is CASGGLDTEAFF. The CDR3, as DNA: TGTGCCAGCGGTGGCTTGGACACTGAAGCTTTCTTT.

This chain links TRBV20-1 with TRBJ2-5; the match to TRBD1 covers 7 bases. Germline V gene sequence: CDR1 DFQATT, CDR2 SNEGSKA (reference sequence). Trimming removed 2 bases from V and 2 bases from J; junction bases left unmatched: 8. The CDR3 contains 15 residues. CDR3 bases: TGCAGTGCTAGACCCGAGGGGGCTCTTCAAGAGACCCAGTACTTC. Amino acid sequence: CSARPEGALQETQYF.

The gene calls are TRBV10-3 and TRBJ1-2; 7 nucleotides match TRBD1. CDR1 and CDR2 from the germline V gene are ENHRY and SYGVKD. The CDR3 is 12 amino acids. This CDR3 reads CGMGGTDYGYTF. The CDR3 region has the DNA TGTGGGATGGGGGGGACAGACTATGGCTACACCTTC.